What follows describes a single TCR beta chain. Its target is unknown. The V end lost 5 bases, the J end lost 3 bases, and 11 bases lay between the germline ends. The CDR3 loop spans 13 amino acids. Per germline, CDR1 SEHNR and CDR2 FQNEAQ (reference sequence). The PCR had 60 Vbeta and 13 Jbeta primers. As processed by the authors: As a later analysis found, there were 80 million to 90 million unique TCR beta chains, of which roughly 11 million were shared. Method: immunoSEQ multiplex PCR; TCRdb's copy keeps in-frame clones and lacks some. The DNA gave D and trimming, while V, J and clone size come from that table. The sample yields around 150,000 clones, 70% to 80% seen once. This specimen comes from a study of cytomegalovirus exposure and HLA in healthy donors. Study-wide context: An earlier analysis identified some 110 million unique TCR beta sequences in about 179 million T cells.

Whole-study results and caveats: Several of the most significant clusters appeared linked to common viral pathogens, based on a later analysis. A later analysis linked a missense variant in DCLRE1C to the trimming of TCR beta V and J genes.

Sample: PBMCs. The genes are TRBV7-9 and TRBJ2-7, with a possible D match to TRBD1 (6 bases). This clonotype originated in a man aged 18-30 years in good health and CMV-seropositive. CDR3 sequence reads: CASSHRQDYEQYF. The CDR3 coding sequence is TGTGCCAGCAGCCACCGACAGGACTACGAGCAGTACTTC.